This record covers a single T cell receptor (beta chain). What it binds is not known. TCRdb keeps only in-frame clones here, not all; method: immunoSEQ multiplex PCR. The sample has roughly 10,000 clones, about 77% seen once. The CDR3 totals 15 residues. CDR1 and CDR2 (germline): WSHSY, SAAADI. V dropped 0 bases and J dropped 8 bases, with 16 bases sitting between them. The record originates from a study of OX40 agonist ivuxolimab in advanced cancers. Points from the study as a whole: Dosing at 0.1 to 3.0 mg/kg was accompanied by clonal expansion of CD4+ and CD8+ blood T cells by week 6.

Here the sequenced sample was CD4+ or CD8+ T cells sorted from blood, taken in a trial of the OX40 agonist ivuxolimab. The chain carries TRBV10-2 and TRBJ1-1, with no clear D. The clonotype was recovered from an adult with an advanced solid tumor such as melanoma, head and neck, liver or kidney cancer. CDR3 bases: TGCGCCAGCAGTGAGTCCTCCCGGACTGGAAACGAAGCTTTCTTT. This encodes CASSESSRTGNEAFF.